The next 9 T cell receptor beta chains were all read from a single sample in a study of circulating tumor DNA in untreated peripheral T-cell lymphoma. TCRdb keeps only in-frame clones here, not all; method: immunoSEQ multiplex PCR. The sample consists of fewer than 9,000 clones, 80% to 85% of them appearing once. The specimen was tumor tissue. These receptors originate from a human donor with peripheral T-cell lymphoma.

The rearrangement joins TRBV7-5 to TRBJ1-2; the D segment call TRBD1 is taken from the table without a DNA check. TRBV7-5 is reported as a pseudogene. The CDR3 totals 15 residues. The DNA for the CDR3 is TGTGCCAGCAGCTTAGAGGACAGGGGGCGGGATGGCTACACCTTC. Translating gives CASSLEDRGRDGYTF.

This clone was observed a handful of times. The chain has TRBV19 and TRBJ1-5; TRBD1 agrees at 8 bases. Losses at the gene ends were 11 bases for V and 2 bases for J; bases not matched to a gene: 2. Germline V CDR1 and CDR2: LNHDA, SQIVND (reference sequence). The CDR3 contains 12 residues. The CDR3 coding sequence is TGTGCCGCGACAGGGGGCAATCAGCCCCAGCATTTT. Encoded protein: CAATGGNQPQHF.

The chain is built from TRBV11-3 and TRBJ1-4; TRBD1 matches at 10 bases. CDR3 length: 15 residues. Germline CDR1 SGHNT, CDR2 YENEEA. V lost 3 bases, J lost 6 bases, and 4 bases stayed unmatched. CDR3 DNA sequence: TGTGCCAGCAGCTTTACGGACAGGGGGGATGAAAAACTGTTTTTT. The encoded protein is CASSFTDRGDEKLFF.

Comments on this clone: Compared with germline, one end of the junction differs, possibly owing to a read error. The genes are TRBV15 and TRBJ1-4; the D gene is possibly TRBD1 (5 bases). The CDR3 loop spans 15 amino acids. The germline V gene has CDR1 LNHNV and CDR2 YYDKDF (reference sequence). CDR3 bases: TGTGTCACCAGCAGAGGGCAGGGAGTCGATGAAAAACTGTTTTTT. Translation: CVTSRGQGVDEKLFF.

This sequence joins TRBV12-5 and TRBJ1-1; D is unresolved. The CDR3 consists of 11 residues. V lost 1 base and J 10 bases, leaving 7 bases between the germline ends. Per the germline V gene, CDR1 is LGHNT and CDR2 is FRNRAP. This CDR3 is CASGLAPGAFF. CDR3 DNA sequence: TGTGCTAGTGGTTTGGCCCCGGGAGCTTTCTTT.

In this sample, this clone turned up a few times. The J gene is TRBJ2-5, the V gene TRBV19, with D possibly matching TRBD2 (7 bases). CDR1 and CDR2 (germline): LNHDA, SQIVND (reference sequence). V was pared by 9 bases and J by 6 bases, with 17 bases between. This CDR3 spans 13 amino acids. CDR3 sequence: CASSGGPRQTQYF. The CDR3 DNA sequence: TGTGCCAGCTCGGGGGGCCCCAGACAGACCCAGTACTTC.

The V call is TRBV5-1, the J call TRBJ2-3; 9 nucleotides align to TRBD2. This CDR3 is 15 amino acids long. Germline values: CDR1 SGHRS, CDR2 YFSETQ. V shed 3 bases and J 5 bases; nucleotides not matched to a gene: 7. CDR3 sequence: CASSSNLAGQDTQYF. CDR3 in DNA: TGCGCCAGCAGCTCGAATCTAGCGGGGCAAGATACGCAGTATTTT.

The genes are TRBV18 and TRBJ1-6, with no clear D. CDR1 is KGHSH, CDR2 LQKENI, per germline. V lost 3 bases to trimming and J lost 7 bases, with 7 bases between them. CDR3 length: 13 residues. Here the CDR3 DNA reads TGTGCCAGCTCACCGGGTGGGAATTCACCCCTCCACTTT. This encodes CASSPGGNSPLHF.

CDR3 amino acids: CAWSRLPGSGASNYGYTF. The DNA for the CDR3 is TGTGCCTGGAGCCGTCTTCCAGGCTCGGGAGCCTCTAACTATGGCTACACCTTC. The genes are TRBV30 and TRBJ1-2; D remains ambiguous. The CDR3 totals 18 residues. V was cut by 3 bases and J by 0 bases, with 23 bases left in between. Germline lookup yields CDR1 GTSNPN and CDR2 SVGIG (reference sequence). The whole variable domain, filled in from reference TRBV30 and TRBJ1-2, reads SQTIHQWPATLVQPVGSPLSLECTVEGTSNPNLYWYRQAAGRGLQLLFYSVGIGQISSEVPQNLSASRPQDRQFILSSKKLLLSDSGFYLCAWSRLPGSGASNYGYTFGSGTRLTVV.